The source of this TCR beta chain is a study of memory CD4+ T cells and cytomegalovirus serostatus. Whole-study context: This sample comes from healthy Belgian adults, about 10 CMV seropositive, 24 seronegative.

Between the trimmed V and J ends, which lost 2 bases and 1 base, there was a span of 11 bases. CDR1 and CDR2 (germline): GTSNPN, SVGIG (reference sequence). This CDR3 is 15 amino acids long. The sort gate was single viable CD3+CD4+CD8-CD45RO+ cells for memory CD4+ T cells. Positive selection with CD4 microbeads enriched total CD4+ T cells. This clone was picked up one time. Original analysis: Out-of-frame sequences were removed, leaving 2,204,828 distinct TCRbeta sequences. Sequenced by immunoSEQ multiplex PCR; TCRdb stores in-frame clones only, minus some. The V and J calls and clone size come from that table; D and trimming were worked out from the DNA. The table records about 80,000 clones, 65% to 85% of them present only once.

The chain uses TRBV30 and TRBJ2-2; tentatively, D is TRBD1 (6 bases). What was sequenced was memory CD4+ T cells from blood. The sequence was obtained from an adult in good health and CMV-seronegative. The CDR3 loop is CAWSRGIVNTGELFF. CDR3 bases: TGTGCCTGGAGTAGGGGGATTGTGAACACCGGGGAGCTGTTTTTT.